The clone carrying this TCR beta chain was seen ten or more times. This CDR3 has 13 residues. Germline values: CDR1 SGHVS, CDR2 FQNEAQ. The V end lost 5 bases, the J end lost 4 bases, and 10 bases lay between the germline ends. TCR beta CDR3 region amplification was performed from RNA transcripts. Primed by the HTBI set, a first-round RT-PCR was run on the TCR CDR3. TCRdb re-analysed the multiplex PCR reads in MiXCR, keeping a single row per CDR3 protein. The sample has fewer than 550,000 distinct CDR3 sequences; roughly 14% are singletons. These data come from a study of T cells in Graves' hyperthyroidism and ophthalmopathy.

Sequenced material: blood. The chain uses TRBV7-8 and TRBJ2-3; D uncertain. The sequence was collected from a woman aged 18 to 35 with Graves' hyperthyroidism. The CDR3: CASSPHPPDTQYF. The CDR3 region has the DNA TGTGCCAGCAGCCCCCATCCGCCAGATACGCAGTATTTT.